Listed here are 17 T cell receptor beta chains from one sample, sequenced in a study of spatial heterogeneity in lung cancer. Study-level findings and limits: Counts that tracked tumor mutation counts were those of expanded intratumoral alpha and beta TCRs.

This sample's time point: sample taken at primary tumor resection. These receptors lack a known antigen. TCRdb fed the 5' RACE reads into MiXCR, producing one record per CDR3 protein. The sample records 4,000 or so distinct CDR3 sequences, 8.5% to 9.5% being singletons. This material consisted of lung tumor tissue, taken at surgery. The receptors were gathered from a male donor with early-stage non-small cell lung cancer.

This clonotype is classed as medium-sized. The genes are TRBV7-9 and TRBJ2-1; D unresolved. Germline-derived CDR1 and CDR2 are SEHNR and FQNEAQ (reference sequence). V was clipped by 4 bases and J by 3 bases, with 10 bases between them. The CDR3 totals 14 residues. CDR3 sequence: CASSSSRHYNEQFF. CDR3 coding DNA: TGTGCCAGCAGCTCCTCGCGACACTACAATGAGCAGTTCTTC.

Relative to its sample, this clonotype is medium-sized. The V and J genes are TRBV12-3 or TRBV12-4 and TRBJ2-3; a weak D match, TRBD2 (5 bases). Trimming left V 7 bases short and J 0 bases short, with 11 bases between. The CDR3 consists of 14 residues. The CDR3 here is CASILGLSTDTQYF. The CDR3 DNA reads TGTGCCAGCATCCTTGGACTTAGCACAGATACGCAGTATTTT.

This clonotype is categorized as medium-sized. The CDR3 protein is CSAILAASTDTQYF. The DNA for the CDR3 is TGCAGTGCTATACTAGCGGCTAGCACAGATACGCAGTATTTT. The V gene is TRBV20-1, the J gene TRBJ2-3, with TRBD2 identical over 8 bases. Trimming removed 4 bases from V and 0 bases from J; junction bases left unmatched: 3. CDR1 and CDR2 from the germline V gene are DFQATT and SNEGSKA (reference sequence). This CDR3 has 14 amino acids.

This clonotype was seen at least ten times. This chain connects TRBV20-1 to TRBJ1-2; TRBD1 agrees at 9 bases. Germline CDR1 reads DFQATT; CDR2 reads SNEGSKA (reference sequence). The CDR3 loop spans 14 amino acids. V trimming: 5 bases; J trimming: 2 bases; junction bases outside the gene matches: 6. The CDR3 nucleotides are TGCAGTGCTTTTGCCGGGACAGGGAACTATGGCTACACCTTC. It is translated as CSAFAGTGNYGYTF.

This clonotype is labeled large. CDR3 sequence (DNA): TGTGCCAGCAGTGAGGAAGGGGGGGCGCTGGATACGCAGTATTTT. Its protein is CASSEEGGALDTQYF. This sequence joins TRBV6-1 and TRBJ2-3; a possible D gene is TRBD2 (7 bases). The CDR3 length is 15 residues. Trimming pared 3 bases from V and 6 bases from J, leaving 16 bases between. CDR1 MNHNS and CDR2 SASEGT come from the germline V gene.

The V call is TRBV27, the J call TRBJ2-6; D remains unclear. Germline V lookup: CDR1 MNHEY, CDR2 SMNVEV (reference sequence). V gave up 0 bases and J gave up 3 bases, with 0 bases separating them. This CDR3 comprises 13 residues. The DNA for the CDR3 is TGTGCCAGCAGTTTATCTGGGGCCAACGTCCTGACTTTC. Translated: CASSLSGANVLTF. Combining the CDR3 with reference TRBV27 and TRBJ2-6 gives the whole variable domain EAQVTQNPRYLITVTGKKLTVTCSQNMNHEYMSWYRQDPGLGLRQIYYSMNVEVTDKGDVPEGYKVSRKEKRNFPLILESPSPNQTSLYFCASSLSGANVLTFGAGSRLTVL.

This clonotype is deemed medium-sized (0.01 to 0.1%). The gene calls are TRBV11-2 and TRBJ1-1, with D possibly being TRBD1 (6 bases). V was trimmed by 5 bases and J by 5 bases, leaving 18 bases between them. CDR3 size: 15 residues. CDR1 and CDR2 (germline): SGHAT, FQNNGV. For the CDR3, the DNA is TGTGCCAGCAGCCCAAGGACAGAGAGGGGGACTGAAGCTTTCTTT. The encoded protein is CASSPRTERGTEAFF.

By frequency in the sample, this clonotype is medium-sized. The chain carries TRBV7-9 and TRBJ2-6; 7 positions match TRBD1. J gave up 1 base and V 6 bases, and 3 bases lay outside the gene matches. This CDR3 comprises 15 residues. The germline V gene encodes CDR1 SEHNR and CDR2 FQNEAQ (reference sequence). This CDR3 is CASRLTGSGANVLTF. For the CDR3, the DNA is TGTGCCAGCAGGTTGACAGGGTCTGGGGCCAACGTCCTGACTTTC. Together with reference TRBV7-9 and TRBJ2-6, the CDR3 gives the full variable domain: DTGVSQNPRHKITKRGQNVTFRCDPISEHNRLYWYRQTLGQGPEFLTYFQNEAQLEKSRLLSDRFSAERPKGSFSTLEIQRTEQGDSAMYLCASRLTGSGANVLTFGAGSRLTVL.

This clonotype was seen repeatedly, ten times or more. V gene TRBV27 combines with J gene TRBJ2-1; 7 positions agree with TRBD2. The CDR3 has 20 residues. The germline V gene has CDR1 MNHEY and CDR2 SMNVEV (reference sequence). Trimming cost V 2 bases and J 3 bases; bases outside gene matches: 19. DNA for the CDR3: TGTGCCAGCAGTTTAGAGCTTCCCCCACTAGCGCTTACGGTCTACAATGAGCAGTTCTTC. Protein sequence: CASSLELPPLALTVYNEQFF.

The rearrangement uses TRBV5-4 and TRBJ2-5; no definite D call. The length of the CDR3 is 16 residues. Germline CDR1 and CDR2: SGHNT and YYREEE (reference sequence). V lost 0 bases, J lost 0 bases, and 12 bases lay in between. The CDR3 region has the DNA TGTGCCAGCAGCTTGGCTGGGCAACTGTACCAAGAGACCCAGTACTTC. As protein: CASSLAGQLYQETQYF.

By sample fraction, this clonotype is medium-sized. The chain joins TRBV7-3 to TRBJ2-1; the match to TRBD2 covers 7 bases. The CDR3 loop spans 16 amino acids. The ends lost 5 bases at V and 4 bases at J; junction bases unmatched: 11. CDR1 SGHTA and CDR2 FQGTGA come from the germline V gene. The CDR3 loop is CASSQNPTSAYNEQFF. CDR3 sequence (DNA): TGTGCCAGCAGCCAGAACCCCACTAGCGCATACAATGAGCAGTTCTTC.

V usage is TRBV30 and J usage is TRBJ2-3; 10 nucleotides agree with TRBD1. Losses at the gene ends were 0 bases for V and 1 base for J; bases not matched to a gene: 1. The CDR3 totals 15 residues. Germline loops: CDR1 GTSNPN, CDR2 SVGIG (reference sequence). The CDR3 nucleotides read TGTGCCTGGAGTGTCGGGACAGGGGGCACAGATACGCAGTATTTT. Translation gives CAWSVGTGGTDTQYF.

CDR3 sequence reads: CASSPSRGEDNEKLFF. CDR3 in DNA: TGTGCCAGCAGCCCCAGTCGGGGAGAAGATAATGAAAAACTGTTTTTT. The V and J genes are TRBV13 and TRBJ1-4; D uncertain. CDR1 is PRHDT, CDR2 FYEKMQ, per germline (reference sequence). The CDR3 runs 16 residues. Trimming cost V 5 bases and J 4 bases, with 17 bases left between them.

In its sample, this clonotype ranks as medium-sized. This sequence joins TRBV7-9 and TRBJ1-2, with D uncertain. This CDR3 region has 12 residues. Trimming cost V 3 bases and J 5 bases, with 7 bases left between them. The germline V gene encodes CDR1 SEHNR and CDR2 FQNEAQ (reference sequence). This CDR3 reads CASSFDKYGYTF. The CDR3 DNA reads TGTGCCAGCAGCTTCGACAAATATGGCTACACCTTC. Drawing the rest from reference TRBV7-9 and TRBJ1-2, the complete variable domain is DTGVSQNPRHKITKRGQNVTFRCDPISEHNRLYWYRQTLGQGPEFLTYFQNEAQLEKSRLLSDRFSAERPKGSFSTLEIQRTEQGDSAMYLCASSFDKYGYTFGSGTRLTVV.

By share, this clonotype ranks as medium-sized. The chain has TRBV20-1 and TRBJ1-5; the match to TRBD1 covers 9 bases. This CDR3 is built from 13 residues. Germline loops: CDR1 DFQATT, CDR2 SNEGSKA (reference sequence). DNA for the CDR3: TGCAGCGTGGGACAGGGACAAAATCAGCCCCAGCATTTT. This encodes CSVGQGQNQPQHF.

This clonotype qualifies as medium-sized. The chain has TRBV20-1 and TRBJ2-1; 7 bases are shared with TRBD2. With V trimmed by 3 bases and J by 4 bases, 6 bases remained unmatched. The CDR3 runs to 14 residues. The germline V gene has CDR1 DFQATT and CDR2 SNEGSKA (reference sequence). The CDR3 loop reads CSASWGGGYNEQFF. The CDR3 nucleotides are TGCAGTGCTAGTTGGGGGGGAGGATACAATGAGCAGTTCTTC.

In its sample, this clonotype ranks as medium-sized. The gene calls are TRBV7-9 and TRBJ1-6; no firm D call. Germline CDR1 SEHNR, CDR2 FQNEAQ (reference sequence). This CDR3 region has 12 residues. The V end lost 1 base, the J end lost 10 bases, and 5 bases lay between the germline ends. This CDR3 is CASSLESSPLHF. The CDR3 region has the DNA TGTGCCAGCAGCTTAGAGTCCTCACCCCTCCACTTT. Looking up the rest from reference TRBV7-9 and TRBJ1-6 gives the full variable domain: DTGVSQNPRHKITKRGQNVTFRCDPISEHNRLYWYRQTLGQGPEFLTYFQNEAQLEKSRLLSDRFSAERPKGSFSTLEIQRTEQGDSAMYLCASSLESSPLHFGNGTRLTVT.